Following are 3 T cell receptor beta chains from one sample sequenced in a study of blood T cell repertoires in COVID-19. Produced via immunoSEQ multiplex PCR; TCRdb's table is partial and in-frame only. The profile shows just over 75,000 clones, around 84% of them singletons. What was sequenced was peripheral blood. The receptors here all came from a man aged 50 or older with acute or convalescent COVID-19.

The chain couples TRBV5-5 to TRBJ2-3; D ambiguous. The V gene's germline CDR1 is SGHKS and CDR2 YYEKEE (reference sequence). The CDR3 consists of 13 residues. Trimming took off 4 bases at V and 5 bases at J, with 11 bases between the two ends. The CDR3 spells CASSGGIEDTQYF. CDR3 nucleotides: TGTGCCAGCAGCGGCGGAATTGAAGATACGCAGTATTTT.

The chain combines TRBV12-3 or TRBV12-4 with TRBJ2-7; 8 positions match TRBD2. The CDR3 loop spans 13 amino acids. V dropped 8 bases and J dropped 9; count of bases not matched to a gene: 12. The CDR3 DNA reads TGTGCCAGCGCGGGGGGAGCCTCCTACAGGCAGTACTTC. It encodes CASAGGASYRQYF.

V and J are TRBV5-6 and TRBJ1-1; D is perhaps TRBD1 (5 bases). Germline CDR1 and CDR2: SGHDT and YYEEEE. Trimming took 3 bases from V and 0 from J, leaving 6 bases between them. The CDR3 spans 13 residues. The CDR3 here is CASSWTLNTEAFF. The CDR3 region has the DNA TGTGCCAGCAGCTGGACACTGAACACTGAAGCTTTCTTT.